This T cell receptor beta chain was sequenced during a study of blood T cell repertoires in COVID-19. On the study more broadly: T cells, B-cell-depleted T cells, or PBMCs provided the cDNA or gDNA that served as material.

CDR3 size: 15 residues. Germline assignment: CDR1 MNHNS and CDR2 SASEGT. The V end lost 7 bases, the J end lost 7 bases, and 17 bases lay between the germline ends. Original handling: Scientists estimated how many nucleated cells there were by amplifying reference gene primers. TCRdb keeps only in-frame clones here, not all; method: immunoSEQ multiplex PCR. V, J and clone size are taken as reported in that table, and D and trimming were inferred from the DNA itself. The table has around 250,000 clones, approximately 86% seen once. Cohort placement rested on clinical history that participants reported themselves.

The chain employs TRBV6-1 and TRBJ1-6, with D possibly being TRBD1 (6 bases). This clonotype originated in a woman in her forties or fifties who had recovered from COVID-19. Sequencing used PBMCs or T cells enriched from blood (not recorded which). The DNA for the CDR3 is TGTGCCAGCACCCACAGACAGGACCCGAATTCACCCCTCCACTTT. Its protein product is CASTHRQDPNSPLHF.